The sample holds many counts of the clone carrying this T cell receptor beta chain. The source of the sample is a study of early T cells in non-severe SARS-CoV-2 infection. Across the whole study: Sequencing of bulk RNA from unsorted whole blood was done, without chain pairing.

V was shortened by 3 bases and J by 1 base, with 14 bases between the two germline ends. CDR1 DFQATT and CDR2 SNEGSKA come from the germline V gene (reference sequence). CDR3 length: 15 amino acids. Unique molecular identifiers were affixed to single, distinct cDNA molecules. TCRdb reprocessed the 5' RACE reads via MiXCR and lists one record per CDR3 protein. The sample lists tens of thousands of distinct CDR3 sequences, roughly an eighth seen once, with roughly 1.2% in the top ten. The V call is TRBV20-1, the J call TRBJ2-3; D is perhaps TRBD2 (5 bases). The clonotype originates from an adult who was a healthcare worker with PCR-confirmed SARS-CoV-2 infection or an uninfected control (not recorded which). Sequences were obtained from whole blood. DNA for the CDR3: TGCAGTGCTAGGATGCGCGGGTTCGGCACAGATACGCAGTATTTT. Protein sequence: CSARMRGFGTDTQYF.